This TCR beta chain was sequenced during a study of chemoradiotherapy in HPV16-positive cancers. Produced via immunoSEQ multiplex PCR; TCRdb's table is partial and in-frame only. In the table there are 13,000 or so clones, around 70% of which are singletons. V was cut by 1 base and J by 0 bases, with 3 bases left in between. Germline V gives CDR1 SGHAT, CDR2 FQNNGV. The CDR3 runs to 13 residues. Repertoires were sampled repeatedly during chemoradiotherapy. This TCR was sampled from a human donor with HPV-associated anogenital cancer. This sample was obtained from a patient who underwent chemoradiotherapy. The V call is TRBV11-2, the J call TRBJ1-1; D is undetermined. This chain's CDR3 is CASSLGMNTEAFF. The CDR3 coding sequence is TGTGCCAGCAGCTTAGGTATGAACACTGAAGCTTTCTTT.